This T cell receptor (beta chain) emerged from a study of regulatory T cells in long-lasting Graves disease. Trimming took 0 bases from V and 4 from J, leaving 12 bases between them. The CDR3 contains 15 residues. Germline assignment: CDR1 SEHNR and CDR2 FQNEAQ (reference sequence). As for time point: persistent/refractory GD, antithyroid drugs over 5 years with positive TRAb. The authors made the TCR library using RNA they extracted from PBMCs. Whole-study findings and limits: Newly diagnosed patients shared 850 to 1,000 public clonotypes; persistent patients shared some 2,700.

According to the study, TCR beta libraries were built with iRepertoire HTBI primers and CDR3-region Arm-PCR. TCRdb re-analysed the multiplex PCR reads in MiXCR, keeping a single row per CDR3 protein. The sample has 700,000 or so distinct CDR3 sequences, 30% seen once. Only a few counts were recorded for this clonotype. The antigen is undetermined. The sample was peripheral blood mononuclear cells (PBMCs), taken when the disease was refractory, from a patient treated with antithyroid drugs. The clonotype was recovered from a female donor with Graves disease. This sequence joins TRBV7-9 and TRBJ1-1; D gene ambiguous. CDR3 DNA sequence: TGTGCCAGCAGCTTAGCAGCGGGAGGGAGCACTGAAGCTTTCTTT. It specifies CASSLAAGGSTEAFF.